What follows are 31 T cell receptor beta chains derived from one specimen sequenced in a study of cytomegalovirus exposure and HLA in healthy donors. With 60 Vbeta and 13 Jbeta primers, the PCR was carried out. Here immunoSEQ multiplex PCR was the method, and the copy in TCRdb shows in-frame clones only, minus some. The table includes some 150,000 clones, approximately 76% detected once. Material for sequencing was PBMCs. These receptors originate from a man aged 55-75 years in good health and CMV-seronegative.

The V and J genes are TRBV7-3 and TRBJ2-1; 8 bases align to TRBD2. Germline V lookup: CDR1 SGHTA, CDR2 FQGTGA. The trim removed 6 bases at V and 6 bases at J, leaving 16 bases unmatched. This CDR3 is 17 amino acids long. CDR3 bases: TGTGCCAGCAGGGATCGTTCGAGCGGGGGCCTGCCCAATGAGCAGTTCTTC. Protein product: CASRDRSSGGLPNEQFF.

The J gene is TRBJ1-3, the V gene TRBV7-3; 7 nucleotides line up with TRBD1. With V trimmed by 5 bases and J by 0 bases, 4 bases remained unmatched. The CDR3 is made up of 15 amino acids. CDR1 and CDR2 (germline): SGHTA, FQGTGA. In DNA form, the CDR3 reads TGTGCCAGCAGCCCGACAGGGTTCTCTGGAAACACCATATATTTT. It encodes CASSPTGFSGNTIYF.

The chain joins TRBV4-1 to TRBJ2-3; 11 bases match TRBD2. The CDR3 is 17 amino acids. Trimming took 2 bases from V and 3 from J; bases not matched to a gene: 7. Germline assignment: CDR1 MGHRA and CDR2 YSYEKL. In DNA form, the CDR3 reads TGCGCCAGCAGCCAAACCCCTAGCGGGAGGCGGACAGATACGCAGTATTTT. This translates into CASSQTPSGRRTDTQYF.

The V call is TRBV14, the J call TRBJ2-2; D remains ambiguous. Germline CDR1 is SGHDN and CDR2 is FVKESK. V was pared by 4 bases and J by 1 base, with 7 bases between. The CDR3 has 14 residues. The CDR3 region is CASSPGVNTGELFF. The DNA for the CDR3 is TGTGCCAGCAGCCCCGGAGTGAACACCGGGGAGCTGTTTTTT.

The J gene is TRBJ2-1, the V gene TRBV7-8; 9 bases agree with TRBD2. This CDR3 comprises 17 residues. The ends lost 0 bases at V and 7 bases at J; junction bases unmatched: 10. Germline CDR1 is SGHVS and CDR2 is FQNEAQ. CDR3 sequence reads: CASSLAREGLVRNEQFF. The CDR3 nucleotides read TGTGCCAGCAGCTTAGCGCGGGAGGGCCTTGTTAGAAATGAGCAGTTCTTC.

This chain connects TRBV6-1 to TRBJ2-1, with D perhaps matching TRBD1 (6 bases). The germline gives CDR1 MNHNS, CDR2 SASEGT. The CDR3 runs to 14 residues. V lost 2 bases and J lost 4, with 9 bases in between. The CDR3 loop is CASSEITGYNEQFF. Written as DNA, the CDR3 is TGTGCCAGCAGTGAAATTACAGGGTACAATGAGCAGTTCTTC.

The rearrangement joins TRBV5-8 to TRBJ1-2, with 7 bases matching TRBD1. Germline-derived CDR1 and CDR2 are SGHTS and YDEGEE. After removal of 6 bases from V and 7 bases from J, the junction contained 12 bases not matched to a gene. The CDR3 is 14 residues long. CDR3 DNA: TGTGCCAGCATTCGGGACAGCTTTACGGGTGGCTACACCTTC. Protein product: CASIRDSFTGGYTF.

With regard to this clone: One end of the junction fails to match germline, which may point to a read error. The chain joins TRBV7-9 to TRBJ1-1; 8 bases align to TRBD1. This CDR3 region has 18 residues. CDR1 is SEHNR and CDR2 is FQNEAQ in the germline V gene (reference sequence). For the CDR3, the DNA is TGTTCCAGCAGCTCGATACCCGGACAGGGCAAATTGTACACTGAAGCTTTCTTT. This gives the protein CSSSSIPGQGKLYTEAFF.

About this clone: An end of the junction does not agree with germline; a read error may underlie this. V gene TRBV11-2 combines with J gene TRBJ2-5, with a tentative D call TRBD2 (7 bases). CDR1 and CDR2 from the germline V gene are SGHAT and FQNNGV. The CDR3 totals 14 residues. CDR3 sequence (DNA): TGTGCCAGCACCGGTTGGGGGGGCCAAGGGACCCAGTACTTC. Its translation is CASTGWGGQGTQYF.

This chain joins TRBV7-9 and TRBJ2-3; TRBD2 matches 8 bases. Per the germline V gene, CDR1 is SEHNR and CDR2 is FQNEAQ (reference sequence). The CDR3 loop spans 17 amino acids. The J segment lost 2 bases and the V segment lost 10 bases, leaving 17 bases of the junction unmatched. The CDR3 DNA sequence: TGTGCCATCCAGCACGGGTTGGGGCGGGAGGTCACAGATACGCAGTATTTT. This encodes CAIQHGLGREVTDTQYF.

This clone was observed a few times. The genes are TRBV9 and TRBJ2-7; 8 bases match TRBD2. Germline V gives CDR1 SGDLS, CDR2 YYNGEE. This CDR3 has 14 amino acids. Germline trimming cut 3 bases from V and 3 bases from J; bases unmatched to any gene: 5. The DNA for the CDR3 is TGTGCCAGCAGCGCATCGGGGGGGCTCTACGAGCAGTACTTC. This encodes CASSASGGLYEQYF.

The chain employs TRBV7-2 and TRBJ1-1; D is unresolved. The CDR3 sequence is 15 residues long. The V and J ends lost 3 bases and 2 bases respectively, with 13 bases between them. Germline-derived CDR1 and CDR2 are SGHTA and FQGNSA. The CDR3 here is CASSLRHAANTEAFF. The CDR3 nucleotides are TGTGCCAGCAGCTTGAGGCATGCAGCTAACACTGAAGCTTTCTTT.

The V gene is TRBV30, the J gene TRBJ1-1, with a weak D call TRBD1 (6 bases). Deletions cut 2 bases from V and 5 bases from J, with 18 bases between. The CDR3 spans 15 residues. Germline CDR1 is GTSNPN and CDR2 is SVGIG (reference sequence). The CDR3 sequence is CAWSKQGGGGTEAFF. The CDR3 DNA reads as TGTGCCTGGAGTAAACAGGGCGGGGGAGGGACTGAAGCTTTCTTT.

The rearrangement uses TRBV7-2 and TRBJ2-3, with 11 bases lining up with TRBD2. Germline assignment: CDR1 SGHTA and CDR2 FQGNSA. Trimming took 2 bases from V and 0 from J; bases not matched to a gene: 4. The CDR3 is 17 residues long. CDR3 sequence: CASSLRASGGSTDTQYF. Here the CDR3 DNA reads TGTGCCAGCAGCTTAAGGGCTAGCGGGGGGAGCACAGATACGCAGTATTTT.

This sequence joins TRBV5-1 and TRBJ1-2; D is unresolved. Germline assignment: CDR1 SGHRS and CDR2 YFSETQ. Trimming pared 5 bases from V and 9 bases from J, leaving 17 bases between. CDR3 length: 13 residues. CDR3 amino acids: CASSPDQAVSYTF. The CDR3 DNA follows: TGCGCCAGCAGTCCTGACCAGGCTGTTAGCTACACCTTC.

This chain connects TRBV5-5 to TRBJ2-5; 9 nucleotides align to TRBD1. The CDR3 has 12 amino acids. Trimming took 4 bases from V and 9 from J; bases not matched to a gene: 4. Germline-derived CDR1 and CDR2 are SGHKS and YYEKEE (reference sequence). This CDR3 is CASSGQGMAQYF. CDR3 coding DNA: TGTGCCAGCAGCGGACAGGGGATGGCCCAGTACTTC. Combining the CDR3 with reference TRBV5-5 and TRBJ2-5 gives the whole variable domain DAGVTQSPTHLIKTRGQQVTLRCSPISGHKSVSWYQQVLGQGPQFIFQYYEKEERGRGNFPDRFSARQFPNYSSELNVNALLLGDSALYLCASSGQGMAQYFGPGTRLLVL.

J is TRBJ2-5 and V is TRBV19; D perhaps matches TRBD2 (6 bases). This CDR3 spans 14 amino acids. V lost 8 bases, J lost 0 bases, and 13 bases lay in between. CDR1 LNHDA and CDR2 SQIVND come from the germline V gene (reference sequence). The CDR3 nucleotides are TGTGCCAGTGGCTGGTGGACTAACCAAGAGACCCAGTACTTC. Translating gives CASGWWTNQETQYF. Full variable domain (remainder filled in from reference TRBV19 and TRBJ2-5): DGGITQSPKYLFRKEGQNVTLSCEQNLNHDAMYWYRQDPGQGLRLIYYSQIVNDFQKGDIAEGYSVSREKKESFPLTVTSAQKNPTAFYLCASGWWTNQETQYFGPGTRLLVL.

The V gene is TRBV30, the J gene TRBJ1-3, with D possibly TRBD1 on 5 matching bases. CDR1 is GTSNPN and CDR2 is SVGIG in the germline V gene (reference sequence). This CDR3 comprises 17 residues. V was cut by 0 bases and J by 5 bases, with 20 bases left in between. The CDR3, as DNA: TGTGCCTGGAGTGTAGAAGTTCCAGGGAGGAGAAGAAACACCATATATTTT. Protein: CAWSVEVPGRRRNTIYF.

This clone has just a few counts. This chain links TRBV21-1 with TRBJ1-2. TRBV21-1 is a recognized pseudogene. CDR3 size: 14 residues. Here the CDR3 reads CASSTRGLHGGYTF. CDR3 nucleotides: TGTGCCAGCAGCACCAGAGGACTCCATGGTGGCTACACCTTC.

This clone was observed once. The chain carries TRBV7-2 and TRBJ1-6; 11 bases align to TRBD1. The J segment lost 10 bases and the V segment lost 1 base, leaving 6 bases of the junction unmatched. This CDR3 has 16 amino acids. Germline V gene sequence: CDR1 SGHTA, CDR2 FQGNSA. CDR3 in DNA: TGTGCCAGCAGCTTAGACCTGGGACAGGGGGACTCACCCCTCCACTTT. It is translated as CASSLDLGQGDSPLHF.

The rearrangement uses TRBV4-3 and TRBJ2-1; 7 bases align to TRBD1. Germline V gives CDR1 LGHNA, CDR2 YSLEER. V gave up 1 base and J gave up 3 bases; unmatched junction bases: 3. The CDR3 has 15 residues. In DNA, the CDR3 is TGCGCCAGCAGCCAAGCAAGGACAGGCTACAATGAGCAGTTCTTC. It encodes CASSQARTGYNEQFF.

The V call is TRBV11-1, the J call TRBJ1-2; TRBD1 matches 9 bases. V was clipped by 5 bases and J by 7 bases; unmatched bases: 11. CDR1 and CDR2 from the germline V gene are SGHAT and FQDESV (reference sequence). The CDR3 contains 15 residues. The CDR3 is CASSITGTGSFGYTF. CDR3 in DNA: TGTGCCAGCAGCATCACCGGGACAGGGAGTTTTGGCTACACCTTC.

The J gene is TRBJ1-1, the V gene TRBV5-1; no clear D. The CDR3 totals 13 residues. Per germline, CDR1 SGHRS and CDR2 YFSETQ. V was cut by 3 bases and J by 1 base, with 7 bases left in between. CDR3 in DNA: TGCGCCAGCAGCTACACAACGAACACTGAAGCTTTCTTT. This translates into CASSYTTNTEAFF.

V usage is TRBV6-1 and J usage is TRBJ2-5, with 7 bases lining up with TRBD1. From germline, CDR1 is MNHNS and CDR2 SASEGT. This CDR3 region has 15 residues. J gave up 9 bases and V 7 bases, and 17 bases lay outside the gene matches. The CDR3 DNA sequence: TGTGCCAGCAAGAAAGAGGGACAGTTCCGGGTGGCCCAGTACTTC. It codes for CASKKEGQFRVAQYF.

There are a few counts of this clone. The chain links TRBV7-3 to TRBJ2-3; 11 bases match TRBD2. V dropped 5 bases and J dropped 2; count of bases not matched to a gene: 6. The germline gives CDR1 SGHTA, CDR2 FQGTGA. This CDR3 region has 16 residues. CDR3 sequence (DNA): TGTGCCAGCAGCCGGGGGACTAGCGGAGACACAGATACGCAGTATTTT. Its protein product is CASSRGTSGDTDTQYF.

V gene TRBV2 combines with J gene TRBJ1-3; TRBD1 matches at 7 bases. Trimming cost V 4 bases and J 0 bases; bases outside gene matches: 15. CDR1 and CDR2 from the germline V gene are SNHLY and FYNNEI. The CDR3 has 19 amino acids. DNA for the CDR3: TGTGCCAGCAGTGTATTTGCCAGGGGGTTAAGTGACTCTGGAAACACCATATATTTT. Translating it yields CASSVFARGLSDSGNTIYF.

This clone was recorded once. J is TRBJ1-4 and V is TRBV7-9; 10 bases line up with TRBD1. CDR3 size: 17 residues. The J segment lost 2 bases and the V segment lost 5 bases, leaving 8 bases of the junction unmatched. Germline CDR1 is SEHNR and CDR2 is FQNEAQ (reference sequence). CDR3 in amino acids: CASSQRDRGATNEKLFF. CDR3 nucleotide sequence: TGTGCCAGCAGCCAACGGGACAGGGGTGCCACTAATGAAAAACTGTTTTTT.

This rearrangement joins TRBV9 to TRBJ2-1; D perhaps matches TRBD1 (7 bases). CDR3 length equals 17 residues. CDR1 is SGDLS and CDR2 is YYNGEE in the germline V gene. Deletions cut 0 bases from V and 5 bases from J, with 18 bases between. CDR3 DNA sequence: TGTGCCAGCAGCGTAGCCATCGCGGGACAGACCGACAATGAGCAGTTCTTC. Its translation is CASSVAIAGQTDNEQFF.

V gene TRBV5-1 combines with J gene TRBJ2-1; 11 bases agree with TRBD2. CDR1 and CDR2 from the germline V gene are SGHRS and YFSETQ. The CDR3 sequence is 15 residues long. V was pared by 5 bases and J by 3 bases, with 4 bases of the junction left unmatched. The CDR3 DNA reads as TGCGCCAGCAGAACTAGCGGGGGAGACTACAATGAGCAGTTCTTC. It is translated as CASRTSGGDYNEQFF.

The chain recombines TRBV6-5 with TRBJ1-1; 12 bases are shared with TRBD1. Trimming took 4 bases from V and 6 from J; bases not matched to a gene: 6. There are 15 residues in the CDR3. Germline V CDR1 and CDR2: MNHEY, SVGAGI. The CDR3 DNA is TGTGCCAGCAGTTCGGGGGGACAGGGGGCCGCTGAAGCTTTCTTT. Translating it yields CASSSGGQGAAEAFF.

This clone turned up a few times. CDR3 loop: CASSLGRGDHQPQHF. The CDR3 DNA follows: TGTGCCAGCAGCTTGGGACGGGGTGATCATCAGCCCCAGCATTTT. V and J are TRBV5-8 and TRBJ1-5; D gene uncertain. Germline V CDR1 and CDR2: SGHTS, YDEGEE. The CDR3 has 15 amino acids. The V gene lost 0 bases and the J gene lost 5 bases, with 12 bases spanning the gap.